Following are 9 T cell receptor beta chains from one sample sequenced in a study of blood T cell repertoires in COVID-19. TCRdb's copy holds only in-frame clones and misses some; the assay was immunoSEQ multiplex PCR. The sample lists some 87,000 clones; roughly 92% were seen once. The source material was peripheral blood. These receptors all come from a woman aged 60-75 years with active COVID-19.

The V call is TRBV4-3, the J call TRBJ1-2; 9 positions match TRBD1. V was clipped by 2 bases and J by 3 bases; unmatched bases: 4. Germline CDR1 reads LGHNA; CDR2 reads YSLEER. The length of the CDR3 is 15 residues. The CDR3 DNA follows: TGCGCCAGCAGCCAACCCGGACAGGGGCACTATGGCTACACCTTC. Its translation is CASSQPGQGHYGYTF.

This sequence joins TRBV29-1 and TRBJ1-2, with 7 nucleotides matching TRBD1. Looked up from germline, CDR1 is SQVTM and CDR2 is ANQGSEA. The trim removed 4 bases at V and 0 bases at J, leaving 5 bases unmatched. The CDR3 is made up of 14 amino acids. The CDR3 nucleotides are TGCAGCGTTGTTGGGACAGCAACTAACTATGGCTACACCTTC. The encoded protein is CSVVGTATNYGYTF.

This chain connects TRBV5-1 to TRBJ2-7; TRBD1 is a possible D gene (6 bases). The CDR3 totals 16 residues. V was clipped by 4 bases and J by 0 bases, with 17 bases between them. Germline V gene data show CDR1 as SGHRS and CDR2 as YFSETQ. The chain's CDR3 is CASSADPTGSSYEQYF. CDR3 nucleotides: TGCGCCAGCAGCGCGGATCCTACAGGGAGCTCCTACGAGCAGTACTTC.

The chain combines TRBV6-2 or TRBV6-3 with TRBJ1-5; 7 bases match TRBD1. CDR3 length: 15 residues. Germline V gives CDR1 MNHEY, CDR2 SVGEGT. Trimming removed 4 bases from V and 2 bases from J; junction bases left unmatched: 5. The CDR3 sequence: CASSSGQLGNQPQHF. The CDR3 DNA sequence: TGTGCCAGCAGTTCGGGACAGCTGGGCAATCAGCCCCAGCATTTT.

The sample holds one count of this clone. The J gene is TRBJ2-1, the V gene TRBV7-2, with D perhaps matching TRBD2 (7 bases). Germline V gene sequence: CDR1 SGHTA, CDR2 FQGNSA. V was clipped by 5 bases and J by 0 bases, with 14 bases between them. This CDR3 spans 16 amino acids. CDR3 sequence reads: CASSLRGAYSYNEQFF. DNA of the CDR3: TGTGCCAGCAGCCTCCGGGGGGCTTACTCCTACAATGAGCAGTTCTTC. Based on the CDR3 plus reference TRBV7-2 and TRBJ2-1, the full variable domain is GAGVSQSPSNKVTEKGKDVELRCDPISGHTALYWYRQSLGQGLEFLIYFQGNSAPDKSGLPSDRFSAERTGGSVSTLTIQRTQQEDSAVYLCASSLRGAYSYNEQFFGPGTRLTVL.

This clone showed up just a few times. The V call is TRBV28, the J call TRBJ1-5, with 7 bases matching TRBD1. The trim removed 8 bases at V and 7 bases at J, leaving 11 bases unmatched. In germline, CDR1 is MDHEN, CDR2 SYDVKM. The CDR3 is made up of 14 amino acids. The CDR3 nucleotides are TGTGCCAGCGGCCCCCTAGACAGGGTACAGCCCCAGCATTTT. This sequence encodes CASGPLDRVQPQHF.

The chain joins TRBV28 to TRBJ1-5; D unresolved. The germline CDR1 and CDR2 sequences are MDHEN and SYDVKM. V was pared by 6 bases and J by 2 bases, with 17 bases between. The CDR3 covers 16 residues. CDR3 coding DNA: TGTGCCAGCAGCCCTGACGGGAGAGGAGGCAATCAGCCCCAGCATTTT. It encodes CASSPDGRGGNQPQHF.

The gene calls are TRBV4-1 and TRBJ2-7; TRBD1 matches at 7 bases. V lost 4 bases and J lost 1; bases outside the gene matches: 10. The CDR3 contains 16 residues. Germline CDR1 MGHRA, CDR2 YSYEKL. The CDR3 here is CASSPKDRVGSYEQYF. The CDR3 nucleotides read TGCGCCAGCAGCCCAAAAGACAGGGTTGGGTCCTACGAGCAGTACTTC.

This clone is a singleton in its sample. The V gene is TRBV30, the J gene TRBJ1-1, with TRBD1 identical over 9 bases. With V trimmed by 2 bases and J by 3 bases, 1 base remained unmatched. CDR1 and CDR2 from the germline V gene are GTSNPN and SVGIG (reference sequence). This CDR3 is built from 13 residues. The CDR3 loop is CAWSRTGDTEAFF. Here the CDR3 DNA reads TGTGCCTGGAGTAGGACAGGGGACACTGAAGCTTTCTTT.